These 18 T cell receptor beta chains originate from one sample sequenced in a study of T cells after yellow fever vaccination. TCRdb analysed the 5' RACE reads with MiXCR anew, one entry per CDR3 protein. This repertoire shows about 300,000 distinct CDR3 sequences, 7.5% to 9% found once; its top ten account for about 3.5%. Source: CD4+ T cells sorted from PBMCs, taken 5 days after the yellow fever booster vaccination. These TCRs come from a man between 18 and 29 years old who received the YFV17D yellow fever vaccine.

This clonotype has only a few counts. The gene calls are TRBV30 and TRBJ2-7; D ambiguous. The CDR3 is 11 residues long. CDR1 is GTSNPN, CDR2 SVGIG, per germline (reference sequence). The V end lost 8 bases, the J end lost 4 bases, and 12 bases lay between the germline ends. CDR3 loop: CATYTNYEQYF. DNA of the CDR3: TGTGCCACCTACACGAATTACGAGCAGTACTTC. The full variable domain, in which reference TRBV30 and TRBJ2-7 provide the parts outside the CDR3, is SQTIHQWPATLVQPVGSPLSLECTVEGTSNPNLYWYRQAAGRGLQLLFYSVGIGQISSEVPQNLSASRPQDRQFILSSKKLLLSDSGFYLCATYTNYEQYFGPGTRLTVT.

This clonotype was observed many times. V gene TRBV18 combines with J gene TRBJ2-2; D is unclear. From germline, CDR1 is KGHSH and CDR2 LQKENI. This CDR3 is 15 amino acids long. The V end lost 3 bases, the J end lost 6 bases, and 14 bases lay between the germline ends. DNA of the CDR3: TGTGCCAGCTCACCTCAGGCCCGGGTCCCCGGGGAGCTGTTTTTT. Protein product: CASSPQARVPGELFF.

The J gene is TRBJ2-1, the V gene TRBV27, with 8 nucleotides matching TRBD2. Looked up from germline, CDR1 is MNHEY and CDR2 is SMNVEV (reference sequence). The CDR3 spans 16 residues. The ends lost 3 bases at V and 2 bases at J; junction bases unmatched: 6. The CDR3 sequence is CASSFLRRGAYNEQFF. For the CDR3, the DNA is TGTGCCAGCAGTTTTCTTAGGCGGGGGGCCTACAATGAGCAGTTCTTC.

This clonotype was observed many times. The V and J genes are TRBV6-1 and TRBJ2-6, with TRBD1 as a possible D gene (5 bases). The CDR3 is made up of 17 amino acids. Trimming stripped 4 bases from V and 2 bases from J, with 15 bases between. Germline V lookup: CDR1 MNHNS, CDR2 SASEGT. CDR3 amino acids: CASSVRVELAGANVLTF. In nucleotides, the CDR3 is TGTGCCAGCAGTGTCAGGGTAGAGCTAGCTGGGGCCAACGTCCTGACTTTC.

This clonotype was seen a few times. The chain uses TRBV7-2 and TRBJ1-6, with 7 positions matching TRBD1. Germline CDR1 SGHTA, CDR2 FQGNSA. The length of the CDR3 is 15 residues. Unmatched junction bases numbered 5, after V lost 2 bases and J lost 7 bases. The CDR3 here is CASSLFGTANSPLHF. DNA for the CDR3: TGTGCCAGCAGCTTATTCGGGACAGCAAATTCACCCCTCCACTTT.

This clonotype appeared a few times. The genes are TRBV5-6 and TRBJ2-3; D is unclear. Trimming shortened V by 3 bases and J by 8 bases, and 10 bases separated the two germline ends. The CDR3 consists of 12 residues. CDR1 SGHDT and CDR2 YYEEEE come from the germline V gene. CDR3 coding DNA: TGTGCCAGCAGCTCGGTTACGGGTACGCAGTATTTT. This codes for CASSSVTGTQYF.

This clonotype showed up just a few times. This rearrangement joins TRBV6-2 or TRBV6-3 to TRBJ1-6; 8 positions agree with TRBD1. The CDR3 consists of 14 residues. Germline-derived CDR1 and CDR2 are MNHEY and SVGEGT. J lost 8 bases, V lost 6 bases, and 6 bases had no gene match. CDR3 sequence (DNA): TGTGCCAGCAGACCTCGACAGGGGCATTCACCCCTCCACTTT. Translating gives CASRPRQGHSPLHF.

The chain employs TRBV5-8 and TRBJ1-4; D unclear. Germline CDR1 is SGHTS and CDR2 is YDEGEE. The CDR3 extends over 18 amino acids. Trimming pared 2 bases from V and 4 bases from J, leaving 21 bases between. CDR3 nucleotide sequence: TGTGCCAGCAGCTTACACCTGGTGGGCGCCGCAAGTAATGAAAAACTGTTTTTT. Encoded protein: CASSLHLVGAASNEKLFF.

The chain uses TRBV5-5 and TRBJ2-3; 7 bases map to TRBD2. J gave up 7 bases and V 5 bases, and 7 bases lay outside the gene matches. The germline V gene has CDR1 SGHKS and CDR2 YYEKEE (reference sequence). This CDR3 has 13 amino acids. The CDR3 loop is CASRNLGGNTQYF. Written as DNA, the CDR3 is TGTGCCAGCAGGAATCTGGGGGGGAATACGCAGTATTTT.

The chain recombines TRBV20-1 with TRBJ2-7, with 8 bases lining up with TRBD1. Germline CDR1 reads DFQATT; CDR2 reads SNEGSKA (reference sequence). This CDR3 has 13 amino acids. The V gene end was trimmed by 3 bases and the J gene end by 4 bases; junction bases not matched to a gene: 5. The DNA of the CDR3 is TGCAGTGCTAGGACAGGGGAAGGATACGAGCAGTACGTC. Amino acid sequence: CSARTGEGYEQYV.

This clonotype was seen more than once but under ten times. Here the CDR3 DNA reads TGCGCCAGCAGCGAGGCCCCCCGGGCCTCGAACACCGGGGAGCTGTTTTTT. Amino acid sequence: CASSEAPRASNTGELFF. The V and J genes are TRBV5-1 and TRBJ2-2, with D hard to call. Trimming removed 4 bases from V and 0 bases from J, with 16 bases in between. This CDR3 comprises 17 residues. Germline-derived CDR1 and CDR2 are SGHRS and YFSETQ. Full variable domain (missing parts from reference TRBV5-1 and TRBJ2-2): KAGVTQTPRYLIKTRGQQVTLSCSPISGHRSVSWYQQTPGQGLQFLFEYFSETQRNKGNFPGRFSGRQFSNSRSEMNVSTLELGDSALYLCASSEAPRASNTGELFFGEGSRLTVL.

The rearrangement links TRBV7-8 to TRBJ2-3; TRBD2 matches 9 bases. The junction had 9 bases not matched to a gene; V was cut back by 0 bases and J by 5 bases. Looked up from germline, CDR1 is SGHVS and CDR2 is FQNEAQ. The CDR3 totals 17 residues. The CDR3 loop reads CASSLAPSGGQQDTQYF. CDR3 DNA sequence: TGTGCCAGCAGCTTAGCCCCCAGCGGGGGGCAGCAAGATACGCAGTATTTT.

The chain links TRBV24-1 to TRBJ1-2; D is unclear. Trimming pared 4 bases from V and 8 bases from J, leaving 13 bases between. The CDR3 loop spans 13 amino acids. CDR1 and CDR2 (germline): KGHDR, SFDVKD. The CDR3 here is CATSDANRAGYTF. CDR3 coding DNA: TGTGCCACCAGTGACGCGAATAGAGCCGGCTACACCTTC.

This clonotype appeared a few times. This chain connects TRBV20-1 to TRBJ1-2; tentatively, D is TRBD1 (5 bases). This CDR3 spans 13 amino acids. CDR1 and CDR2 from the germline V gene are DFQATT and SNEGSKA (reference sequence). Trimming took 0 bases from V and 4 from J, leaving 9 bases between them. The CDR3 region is CSAREGRAYGYTF. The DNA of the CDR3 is TGCAGTGCTAGAGAGGGCAGGGCCTATGGCTACACCTTC.

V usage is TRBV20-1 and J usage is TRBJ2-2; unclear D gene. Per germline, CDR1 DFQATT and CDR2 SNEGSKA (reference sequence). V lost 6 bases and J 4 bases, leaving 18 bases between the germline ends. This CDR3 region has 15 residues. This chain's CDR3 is CSASGPNHGTGELFF. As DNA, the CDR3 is TGCAGTGCATCCGGACCCAATCATGGCACCGGGGAGCTGTTTTTT.

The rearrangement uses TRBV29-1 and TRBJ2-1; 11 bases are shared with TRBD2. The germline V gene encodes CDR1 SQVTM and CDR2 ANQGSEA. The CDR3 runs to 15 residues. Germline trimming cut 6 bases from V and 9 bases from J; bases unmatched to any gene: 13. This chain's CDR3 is CSVARTSGPRGEQFF. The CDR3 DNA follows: TGCAGCGTCGCCCGGACTAGCGGGCCTCGGGGTGAGCAGTTCTTC.

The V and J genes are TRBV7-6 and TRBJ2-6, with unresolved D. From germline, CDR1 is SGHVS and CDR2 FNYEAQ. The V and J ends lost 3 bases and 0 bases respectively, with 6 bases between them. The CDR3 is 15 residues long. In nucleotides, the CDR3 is TGTGCCAGCAGCTTGGAGAGCTCTGGGGCCAACGTCCTGACTTTC. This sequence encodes CASSLESSGANVLTF.

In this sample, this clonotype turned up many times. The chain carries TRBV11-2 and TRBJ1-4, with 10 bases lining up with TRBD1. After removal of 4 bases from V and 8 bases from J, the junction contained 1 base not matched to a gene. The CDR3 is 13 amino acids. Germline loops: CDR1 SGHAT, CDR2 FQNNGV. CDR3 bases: TGTGCCAGCAGCTCGGGACAGGGGGAAAAACTGTTTTTT. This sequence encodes CASSSGQGEKLFF.